This TCR beta chain derives from a study of blood T cell repertoires in COVID-19 (dated by TCRdb to the early 2020s). Looking at the study overall: Collaborator samples came from the United States, Italy and Spain and covered acute and convalescent phases of COVID-19. The repertoires were made available in a free public database intended to serve as a resource for research on the immune response to SARS-CoV-2. The material from the prospective study consisted of cDNA or gDNA derived from T cells, B-cell-depleted T cells, or PBMCs. Where available, HLA class I and class II types were obtained from metadata supplied by the sample provider rather than from assay-based typing. The samples were drawn from the first 160 participants of the ongoing ImmuneRACE study and from some 1,300 subjects provided by 6 global collaborators. Nearly every sample came with metadata listing a de-identified subject ID, COVID-19 status, age in years and sex. The dataset comprised deeply sampled blood TCRbeta repertoires from subjects exposed to, actively infected with, or recovered from COVID-19.

Participants in the prospective study were enrolled through a virtual design, were aged roughly 18 to 100 years, and lived in 24 United States geographic areas. Cohort assignment in the prospective study relied on participant-reported clinical history from a screening survey and a study questionnaire. ImmuneRACE Cohort 3 recovered participants were defined by two consecutive negative NP/OP PCR tests, healthcare professional clearance, or symptom resolution. In the prospective study, whole blood, serum and a nasopharyngeal or oropharyngeal swab were collected from each participant by mobile phlebotomists. Over a 2-month period, participants in the prospective study had the option of providing additional blood draws and questionnaires. Before DNA extraction, prospective study blood samples were shipped either frozen or at room temperature. TCRbeta CDR3 regions were amplified from genomic DNA by means of the immunoSEQ Assay, a bias-controlled multiplex PCR. The study's processing was this. The number of nucleated cells in each sample was estimated from the amplification of reference gene primers within the assay. To quantify the absolute abundance of each unique TCRbeta CDR3 rearrangement, sequence reads were collapsed and filtered. Productive Simpson clonality was computed per sample as the square root of Simpson's diversity index over productive rearrangements. TCRdb retrieved this table from immuneACCESS and kept in-frame rearrangements only. Not all clones are present; in checked studies, unresolved V genes account for under half, and no reason is known for the remainder. V and J calls and clone size follow that table, whereas D and trimming were derived from the DNA. The table for this sample lists around 260,000 clones; around nine tenths of them were counted only once. The biggest ten clones account for around 1.1% of the sample.

Looking up the germline V gene yields CDR1 SGHRS and CDR2 YFSETQ. Trimming leaves V shorter by 0 bases and J shorter by 0 bases, with the junction holding 4 bases beyond the gene matches. CDR3 length: 17 amino acids, cysteine to phenylalanine. The only DNA kept is the CDR3, 51 bases in frame from the first base. Study-wide conclusions, independent of this receptor: The amount of clinical and demographic metadata varied by source and participant and was provided uncurated.

A note on this clone: It has no known antigen specificity. Per-nucleotide qualities are absent, and no much larger clonotype sits a single base away.

The sequencing sample was made of PBMCs or T cells enriched from blood (not recorded which). The sequence came from a woman aged 30 to 39 who had recovered from COVID-19. The rearrangement combines TRBV5-1 with TRBJ1-3; TRBD1 aligns with 9 central bases. The CDR3 region has the sequence CASSLGRTGVSGNTIYF. Read as DNA, the sequence is TGCGCCAGCAGCTTGGGTCGGACAGGGGTCTCTGGAAACACCATATATTTT.